A selection of T cell receptor beta chains follows, all from one sample in a study of blood T cell repertoires in COVID-19. The data were produced by immunoSEQ multiplex PCR, yet TCRdb's version contains in-frame clones alone and is incomplete. The data contain roughly 220,000 clones, approximately 83% of them singletons. Sample: peripheral blood. The receptors shown here come from a woman aged 55-70 years with acute or convalescent COVID-19. Both conserved end residues are part of each CDR3. Fields, in order: V gene, D gene, CDR3 length, CDR3 protein. A D gene is named only where the DNA matches it firmly.

>TRBV4-3|.|15
CASSQDHEINYGYTF
>TRBV19|.|13
CAALGPGVTEAFF
>TRBV11-2|.|15
CASSLGFGLAETQYF
>TRBV6-5|.|15
CASSYSPGKNSPLHF
>TRBV4-1|TRBD1|14
CASSQDRTNEKLFF
>TRBV4-1|TRBD1|20
CASSQRVGQGGFLTNEKLFF
>TRBV4-3|.|14
CASSQTSGAYGYTF
>TRBV7-9|TRBD1|14
CASSPTGSNQPQHF
>TRBV30|.|13
CAWSVGRGQPQHF
>TRBV4-3|TRBD2|19
CASSQAYSPSGGRYNEQFF
>TRBV18|.|13
CASSPGQIDEAFF
>TRBV5-1|.|15
CASRPLPQGNTEAFF
>TRBV11-2|.|16
CASSPGLEASTDTQYF
>TRBV20-1|TRBD2|15
CSASRLAGGAIEQYF
>TRBV5-1|TRBD1|15
CASRQGTGITYEQYF
>TRBV12-3/TRBV12-4|.|13
CASSRDLGETQYF
>TRBV5-1|.|14
CASSLGQMNTEAFF
>TRBV20-1|TRBD1|11
CSAPRDSEAFF
>TRBV5-1|TRBD2|15
CASSTTSGGGYEQYF
>TRBV6-2/TRBV6-3|TRBD2|15
CASSFMVAGTGELFF
>TRBV5-1|.|16
CASRPTGTRAYNEQFF
>TRBV19|.|12
CASSIAQDKAFF
>TRBV11-2|.|13
CASSPGYQETQYF
>TRBV6-5|TRBD1|12
CASRDRYNEQFF
>TRBV6-5|TRBD2|16
CASSYLPGLANNEQFF
>TRBV20-1|TRBD1|11
CSARDDRALHF
>TRBV13|.|14
CASSSSQQDIGYTF
>TRBV7-9|.|14
CASTPGHGNYGYTF
>TRBV7-6|.|18
CASSLRADRPSSTDTQYF
>TRBV7-9|.|15
CASSFTGRGNEKLFF
>TRBV20-1|.|11
CSARRTDGYTF
>TRBV7-8|.|15
CASSSGSMRNTEAFF
>TRBV27|.|15
CASSTTGLSNQPQHF
>TRBV5-6|TRBD1|16
CASSFPPGTGYNEQFF
>TRBV29-1|.|12
CSVRGSGNTIYF
>TRBV7-9|TRBD1|16
CASSLSPATGTYEQYF
>TRBV7-8|TRBD2|18
CASSLRVTSGGATDTQYF
>TRBV5-1|.|15
CASSIEGRLNTEAFF
>TRBV5-1|TRBD1|13
CASSLQGAQGYTF
>TRBV29-1|TRBD1|14
CSVGIDRGLGGYTF
>TRBV6-1|.|13
CASSELGPYEQYF
>TRBV7-2|TRBD1|14
CASSLGDSRNTIYF